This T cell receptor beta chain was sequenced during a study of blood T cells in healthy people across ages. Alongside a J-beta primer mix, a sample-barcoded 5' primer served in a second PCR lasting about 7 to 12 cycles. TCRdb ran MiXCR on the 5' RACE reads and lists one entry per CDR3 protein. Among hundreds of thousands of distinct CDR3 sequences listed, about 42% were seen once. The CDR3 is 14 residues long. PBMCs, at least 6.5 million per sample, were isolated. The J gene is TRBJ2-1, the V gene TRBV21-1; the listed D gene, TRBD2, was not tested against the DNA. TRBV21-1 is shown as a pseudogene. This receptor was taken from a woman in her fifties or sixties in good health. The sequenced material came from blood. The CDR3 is CAHGSGSVNNEQFF. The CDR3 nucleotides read TGTGCCCATGGGAGCGGGAGCGTCAACAATGAGCAGTTCTTC.